This TCR beta chain appears in the sequencing data of a study of blood T cell repertoires in COVID-19. Overall study context: T cells, B-cell-depleted T cells, or PBMCs provided the cDNA or gDNA that served as material.

Authors' analysis steps: The assay estimated nucleated cells by amplifying reference gene primers. The repertoire was sequenced with immunoSEQ multiplex PCR; TCRdb's copy has only in-frame clones and lacks some. That table furnishes V, J and clone size, whereas the DNA furnished D and trimming. The data contain about 260,000 clones, roughly 88% of them singletons. This CDR3 is built from 16 residues. Germline CDR1 SGHNT, CDR2 YYREEE (reference sequence). The V segment lost 4 bases and the J segment 9 bases; nucleotides outside the gene matches: 10. Participants came from around 25 US areas, aged roughly 18 to 95 years. Assignment of participants to cohorts was predicated upon participant-reported clinical history.

The V and J genes are TRBV5-4 and TRBJ2-1; 13 nucleotides agree with TRBD2. The sequence derives from a woman aged 40 to 50 with acute COVID-19. Sequenced sample: PBMCs or T cells enriched from blood (not recorded which). The CDR3 loop is CASSAILAGGPGEQFF. CDR3 DNA sequence: TGTGCCAGCAGCGCCATACTAGCGGGAGGGCCGGGTGAGCAGTTCTTC.